The 25 T cell receptor beta chains below come from one sample, sequenced in a study of CD4 T cells in relation to SARS-CoV-2 and coronaviruses. For these TCRs, the target antigens are not known. Assay used: immunoSEQ multiplex PCR; TCRdb lists only in-frame clones, some missing. The sample holds around 18,000 clones, around three quarters seen once. The unexposed donors gave CD4+ T cells in about 2010-2019, prior to COVID-19. The cells were cultured for over eight days before CD4+ T cells were isolated. Sequencing was performed on CD4+ T cells from PBMCs, cultured in vitro. The receptors stem from a human donor in good health.

The chain uses TRBV6-5 and TRBJ1-3; D remains unclear. Germline lookup yields CDR1 MNHEY and CDR2 SVGAGI. The V end lost 7 bases, the J end lost 0 bases, and 7 bases lay between the germline ends. The CDR3 totals 13 residues. The CDR3: CASTGRSGNTIYF. CDR3 coding DNA: TGTGCCAGCACAGGCCGCTCTGGAAACACCATATATTTT.

DNA for the CDR3: TGCGCCAGCAGCCGGGACAGCAATCAGCCCCAGCATTTT. This encodes CASSRDSNQPQHF. The chain links TRBV5-1 to TRBJ1-5; tentatively, D is TRBD1 (5 bases). Germline-derived CDR1 and CDR2 are SGHRS and YFSETQ. CDR3 length: 13 amino acids. V lost 4 bases and J lost 1, with 6 bases in between.

This sequence joins TRBV5-1 and TRBJ2-4; 10 bases fit TRBD1. The CDR3 totals 19 residues. The junction had 13 bases not matched to a gene; V was cut back by 4 bases and J by 0 bases. Germline CDR1 SGHRS, CDR2 YFSETQ. CDR3: CASSPGRDRGFLAKNIQYF. The CDR3 DNA follows: TGCGCCAGCAGCCCCGGGCGGGACAGGGGATTCTTAGCCAAAAACATTCAGTACTTC.

The chain links TRBV28 to TRBJ1-5; maybe TRBD1 (5 bases). CDR3 size: 15 residues. Germline V gene lookup returns CDR1 MDHEN and CDR2 SYDVKM. V dropped 6 bases and J dropped 3 bases, with 15 bases sitting between them. CDR3: CASRSTGPPNQPQHF. CDR3 coding DNA: TGTGCCAGCAGGAGTACAGGTCCGCCCAATCAGCCCCAGCATTTT.

The chain carries TRBV30 and TRBJ1-2; 7 bases match TRBD1. Unmatched junction bases numbered 4, after V lost 3 bases and J lost 3 bases. The CDR3 covers 13 residues. Germline CDR1 GTSNPN, CDR2 SVGIG (reference sequence). CDR3 sequence (DNA): TGTGCCTGGAGCTTACAGGGGTACTATGGCTACACCTTC. Translating it yields CAWSLQGYYGYTF. Combining the CDR3 with reference TRBV30 and TRBJ1-2 gives the whole variable domain SQTIHQWPATLVQPVGSPLSLECTVEGTSNPNLYWYRQAAGRGLQLLFYSVGIGQISSEVPQNLSASRPQDRQFILSSKKLLLSDSGFYLCAWSLQGYYGYTFGSGTRLTVV.

The CDR3: CASSPGQGASISRYNEQFF. The CDR3 coding sequence is TGTGCCAGCTCACCGGGACAGGGGGCTTCCATTAGCCGCTACAATGAGCAGTTCTTC. V gene TRBV18 combines with J gene TRBJ2-1, with TRBD1 identical over 12 bases. The CDR3 loop spans 19 amino acids. Germline V lookup: CDR1 KGHSH, CDR2 LQKENI. V shed 3 bases and J 3 bases; nucleotides not matched to a gene: 12.

The genes are TRBV6-5 and TRBJ1-1; TRBD1 agrees at 8 bases. The CDR3 sequence is 13 residues long. Germline-derived CDR1 and CDR2 are MNHEY and SVGAGI. J gave up 5 bases and V 5 bases, and 4 bases lay outside the gene matches. The CDR3 DNA follows: TGTGCCAGCAGTATACAGGGGGATACTGAAGCTTTCTTT. Encoded protein: CASSIQGDTEAFF.

CDR3 DNA sequence: TGTGCCAGCAGCTTTAGTACAGGGTATCACGGGGAGCTGTTTTTT. It specifies CASSFSTGYHGELFF. The chain carries TRBV13 and TRBJ2-2, with TRBD1 as a possible D gene (6 bases). Germline lookup yields CDR1 PRHDT and CDR2 FYEKMQ (reference sequence). V shed 3 bases and J shed 7 bases, with 15 bases lying between them. The CDR3 sequence is 15 residues long.

By share, this clone counts as medium-sized. The chain carries TRBV6-1 and TRBJ2-6; D might be TRBD2 (5 bases). Germline V gives CDR1 MNHNS, CDR2 SASEGT. V shed 2 bases and J shed 0 bases, with 8 bases lying between them. CDR3 length: 16 amino acids. Here the CDR3 reads CASSELSGSGANVLTF. CDR3 nucleotides: TGTGCCAGCAGTGAATTAAGCGGCTCTGGGGCCAACGTCCTGACTTTC.

This clone was found a few times. The chain uses TRBV29-1 and TRBJ1-2; D is uncertain. The CDR3 loop spans 11 amino acids. The V end was cut by 3 bases, the J end by 8 bases, with 10 bases between. Germline V gene sequence: CDR1 SQVTM, CDR2 ANQGSEA. CDR3 protein: CSVDVQKGYTF. CDR3 bases: TGCAGCGTTGATGTACAGAAAGGCTACACCTTC.

The V gene is TRBV18, the J gene TRBJ1-4; D may be TRBD1 (6 bases). The V end lost 6 bases, the J end lost 4 bases, and 15 bases lay between the germline ends. This CDR3 is built from 15 residues. CDR1 and CDR2 from the germline V gene are KGHSH and LQKENI. CDR3 coding DNA: TGTGCCAGCTCCCGGACAGTAAAGGGTAATGAAAAACTGTTTTTT. It encodes CASSRTVKGNEKLFF.

The chain links TRBV24-1 to TRBJ2-1; D may be TRBD1 or TRBD2 (6 bases each). Deletions cut 3 bases from V and 5 bases from J, with 16 bases between. Germline lookup yields CDR1 KGHDR and CDR2 SFDVKD. This CDR3 spans 16 amino acids. This CDR3 reads CATSDAGTGGHNEQFF. The CDR3 DNA reads TGTGCCACCAGTGATGCGGGAACTGGGGGCCACAATGAGCAGTTCTTC.

A single count supports this clone. In DNA, the CDR3 is TGTGCCAGCTCACCCGCCGGGACTAGCGTACTCTACGAGCAGTACTTC. Translation gives CASSPAGTSVLYEQYF. V gene TRBV18 combines with J gene TRBJ2-7, with 10 bases aligning to TRBD2. The CDR3 extends over 16 amino acids. Germline V gene lookup returns CDR1 KGHSH and CDR2 LQKENI. V was clipped by 3 bases and J by 3 bases; unmatched bases: 8.

The rearrangement uses TRBV18 and TRBJ1-3; the D gene is possibly TRBD1 (5 bases). The ends were cut back, 3 bases at V and 0 bases at J, with 9 bases in the middle. The CDR3 is 15 amino acids. CDR1 and CDR2 (germline): KGHSH, LQKENI. The CDR3 region is CASSPGRGSGNTIYF. The CDR3 nucleotides are TGTGCCAGCTCACCTGGGAGGGGCTCTGGAAACACCATATATTTT.

The gene calls are TRBV7-9 and TRBJ1-6, with unresolved D. The CDR3 has 14 amino acids. Germline assignment: CDR1 SEHNR and CDR2 FQNEAQ (reference sequence). The germline V and J ends were trimmed by 3 bases and 2 bases, with 5 bases remaining between them. The CDR3 protein is CASSFRAYNSPLHF. CDR3 nucleotide sequence: TGTGCCAGCAGCTTTCGGGCCTATAATTCACCCCTCCACTTT.

This sequence joins TRBV2 and TRBJ2-1; 12 bases align to TRBD2. The germline gives CDR1 SNHLY, CDR2 FYNNEI. This CDR3 has 13 residues. Trimming at V came to 9 bases and at J to 5 bases, leaving 2 bases not matched to a gene. Written as DNA, the CDR3 is TGTGCCAGTAGGACTAGCGGGAACAATGAGCAGTTCTTC. This gives the protein CASRTSGNNEQFF.

The V call is TRBV10-3, the J call TRBJ1-2; possible D gene TRBD1, 5 bases. V gave up 4 bases and J gave up 5 bases, with 11 bases separating them. Germline CDR1 is ENHRY and CDR2 is SYGVKD. This CDR3 comprises 13 residues. The CDR3 loop reads CAISAGLGYGYTF. The DNA for the CDR3 is TGTGCCATCAGTGCAGGGTTGGGGTATGGCTACACCTTC.

This chain links TRBV5-1 with TRBJ2-1; 10 bases are shared with TRBD2. With 0 bases clipped from V and 8 bases from J, the junction kept 8 bases outside the gene matches. CDR1 and CDR2 (germline): SGHRS, YFSETQ. The CDR3 has 16 amino acids. The CDR3 coding sequence is TGCGCCAGCAGCTTGGTCGGGCTAGCGGGAGCCTATGAGCAGTTCTTC. Amino acid sequence: CASSLVGLAGAYEQFF.

V and J are TRBV6-6 and TRBJ2-1; D gene uncertain. Germline CDR1 reads MNHNY; CDR2 reads SVGAGI (reference sequence). Trimming took off 3 bases at V and 3 bases at J, with 15 bases between the two ends. The CDR3 sequence is 16 residues long. The CDR3 coding sequence is TGTGCCAGCAGTTATCGGGTAGGGCACGGCTACAATGAGCAGTTCTTC. As protein: CASSYRVGHGYNEQFF.

This clone occurred once. This sequence joins TRBV5-4 and TRBJ1-1; D gene ambiguous. Germline V gene data show CDR1 as SGHNT and CDR2 as YYREEE (reference sequence). The V and J ends lost 0 bases and 0 bases respectively, with 3 bases between them. The length of the CDR3 is 13 residues. The CDR3 nucleotides read TGTGCCAGCAGCTTGGATCTGAACACTGAAGCTTTCTTT. This codes for CASSLDLNTEAFF.

The chain links TRBV2 to TRBJ1-1; D remains unclear. V lost 4 bases and J 5 bases, leaving 26 bases between the germline ends. In germline, CDR1 is SNHLY, CDR2 FYNNEI. CDR3 length: 18 amino acids. For the CDR3, the DNA is TGTGCCAGCAGTGGCGCGGAAAGGCGGGTAAGGTTTAGAACTGAAGCTTTCTTT. Its translation is CASSGAERRVRFRTEAFF.

In regard to this clone: At one of its ends the junction is not consistent with the germline gene, which may arise from a read error. This chain uses TRBV7-3 with TRBJ2-1; D unresolved. This CDR3 is built from 15 residues. The V gene's germline CDR1 is SGHTA and CDR2 FQGTGA. For the CDR3, the DNA is TGTGCCAGCAGCCCGACGAGAGACTCCCACAATGAGCAGTTCTTC. Translated: CASSPTRDSHNEQFF.

The chain couples TRBV5-6 to TRBJ2-3; tentatively, D is TRBD1 or TRBD2 (5 bases each). The CDR3 spans 15 residues. Germline CDR1 SGHDT, CDR2 YYEEEE. The germline V and J ends were trimmed by 4 bases and 5 bases, with 17 bases remaining between them. The CDR3 DNA follows: TGTGCCAGCAGCCCTCCCGGGACGAGGGAAGATACGCAGTATTTT. This translates into CASSPPGTREDTQYF. Supplemented by reference TRBV5-6 and TRBJ2-3, the full variable domain reads DAGVTQSPTHLIKTRGQQVTLRCSPKSGHDTVSWYQQALGQGPQFIFQYYEEEERQRGNFPDRFSGHQFPNYSSELNVNALLLGDSALYLCASSPPGTREDTQYFGPGTRLTVL.

By share, this clone ranks as medium-sized (0.01 to 0.1%). The chain couples TRBV6-5 to TRBJ1-6; D is uncertain. Per the germline V gene, CDR1 is MNHEY and CDR2 is SVGAGI. The CDR3 spans 14 residues. V shed 6 bases and J shed 5 bases, with 11 bases lying between them. The DNA of the CDR3 is TGTGCCAGCAGGCCGGGATCCAATAATTCACCCCTCCACTTT. Translating it yields CASRPGSNNSPLHF.

This clone has just one count. The gene calls are TRBV30 and TRBJ2-2, with TRBD2 matching 15 bases. The CDR3 has 19 residues. CDR1 is GTSNPN and CDR2 is SVGIG in the germline V gene (reference sequence). V was clipped by 7 bases and J by 5 bases; unmatched bases: 17. In DNA form, the CDR3 reads TGTGCCTCAAAAAATTCTCCGGGACTAGCGGGAGGTTATACCGGGGAGCTGTTTTTT. This gives the protein CASKNSPGLAGGYTGELFF.